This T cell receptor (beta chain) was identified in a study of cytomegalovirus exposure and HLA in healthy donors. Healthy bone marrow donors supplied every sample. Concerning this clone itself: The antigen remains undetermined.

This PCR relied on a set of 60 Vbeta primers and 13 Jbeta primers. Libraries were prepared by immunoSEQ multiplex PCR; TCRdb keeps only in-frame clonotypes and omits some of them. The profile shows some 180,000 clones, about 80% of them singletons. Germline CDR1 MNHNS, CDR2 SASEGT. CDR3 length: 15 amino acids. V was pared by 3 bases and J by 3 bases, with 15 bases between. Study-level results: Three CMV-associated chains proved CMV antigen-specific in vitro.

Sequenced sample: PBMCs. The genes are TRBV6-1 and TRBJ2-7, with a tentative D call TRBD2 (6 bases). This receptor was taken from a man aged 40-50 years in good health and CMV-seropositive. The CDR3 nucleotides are TGTGCCAGCAGTGATCTTTCGGGGGTACTCTACGAGCAGTACTTC. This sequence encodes CASSDLSGVLYEQYF.